The present entry profiles one TCR beta chain with its context. This clone was observed once. Its antigen remains undetermined. Base-call qualities are not available, and no considerably larger clone is one nucleotide away. The germline V gene (reference sequence) yields SGHNT for CDR1 and YYREEE for CDR2. Spanning cysteine to phenylalanine, the CDR3 consists of 16 amino acids. Only the CDR3 DNA is retained, 48 bases long and in frame from the first base. V is shortened by 3 bases, J by 0 bases, and the region joining them spans 16 bases. This specimen comes from a study of cytomegalovirus exposure and HLA in healthy donors (dated by TCRdb to 2016 to 2017). As for the study more broadly: An earlier analysis of under 600 of the donors reported approximately 270 Gb of sequence data and roughly 110 million unique TCR beta sequences from about 179 million T cells. Roughly 300 gigabases of sequencing data and around 90 million unique TCR sequences made up an early release that covered over 550 HLA-typed donors. Among the roughly 430 genotyped donors, roughly 80% belonged to the genetic ancestry cluster associated with self-reported Caucasian donors. The aim of the study was to test whether cataloging public T cell receptors could identify signatures of past pathogen exposure. The study used immunosequencing to profile the T cell repertoires of under 700 subjects and linked those repertoires to cytomegalovirus serostatus. A separate validation cohort of more than 100 different subjects was used in addition to the approximately 700-subject first cohort. The study combined high-throughput TCR immunosequencing, statistical association of individual TCRs with disease status, and machine learning to predict cytomegalovirus infection status. A later analysis re-analyzed previously published TCR beta repertoires from hundreds of donors and added high-resolution HLA genotyping to study TCR occurrence patterns. The later analysis used no new phenotypic data to find candidate immune exposures, relying instead on TCR beta sequences and their occurrence across donors. In an earlier analysis of 500 to 650 of the donors, high-throughput TCR beta sequencing was used to judge whether each TCR beta V gene segment behaved as functional or pseudogenic. Donor age, sex, ethnicity and CMV serostatus were collected together with the repertoire data. A later genetic analysis used genome-wide SNP genotypes for about 65% of the 666 donors, treating that subset as a discovery cohort. All discovery cohort repertoires had been generated using a single sequencing platform. Class I and class II HLA loci were covered by the typing at four-digit resolution. The number of typed donors differed by locus: about 629-630 for A, B, C, DRB1 and DQB1; some 500 for DQA1; 606 for DPA1; and around 470 for DPB1. Because of strong linkage in the cohort, four to six DR-DQ haplotypes were treated as single units for association and clustering. Across around 400 genotyped donors of the cohort, an average of roughly 250,000 unique TCR beta nucleotide sequences per donor were sequenced, and roughly a sixth of those sequences were non-productive. Study-wide findings and limitations: CMV serostatus was the only immune exposure information available for the cohort. In an earlier analysis of 587 of the donors, most TCR beta V segments appeared in productive rearrangements about 87% or about 30% of the time, broadly matching IMGT annotations. A later genetic analysis associated a missense DCLRE1C variant with V-gene and J-gene trimming of TCR beta chains, and an independent cohort replicated the association. Linkage disequilibrium might explain the correlated functional status among segregating V segments, but an unknown experimental factor could not be ruled out. A later analysis associated about 17,000 TCR beta sequences with specific HLA alleles at a false discovery rate of 0.05. According to the authors, the approach could potentially be generalized to other disease states and immunological phenotypes. Compared with the approximately 670-donor mean, donors in an Asian-associated ancestry cluster had fewer N-insertions in productive TCRs, according to a later genetic analysis. In a later analysis, most CMV-associated TCR beta chains were found to appear HLA-restricted, with HLA associations seemingly driven largely by CMV exposure. Presence/absence analyses assumed roughly uniform sequencing depth across donors, an assumption that may not hold. Strong co-occurrence of HLA alleles, especially DR and DQ, made assigning TCR associations to individual alleles difficult. According to a later analysis, parvovirus B19, influenza, CMV and Epstein-Barr virus appeared linked to several top co-occurrence clusters. Most TCR sequences were observed very rarely across donors, whereas some public TCRs were present in many individuals. In this cohort, only TCR beta chains were sequenced, and detectable features were limited by the absence of alpha or paired-chain data. The classifier was reported to diagnose cytomegalovirus status with high specificity and sensitivity in both the original cohort and the validation cohort. A cluster of highly shared sequence variants was judged likely to represent a technical artifact of the sequencing pipeline. The 87-base-pair reads could not distinguish some IMGT-functional V segments, including TRBV6-2 and TRBV6-3, so those segments were excluded. Because HLA typing was missing for some donors at each locus, association tests included only the typed subset. In vitro tests confirmed that a few of the cytomegalovirus-associated TCR beta chains recognize cytomegalovirus antigens. Because counts were too low, about 15 rarely observed V segments, including chromosome 9 orphons, were left out of the earlier analysis of about 620 of the donors. A total of roughly 160 TCR beta chains were listed by the study as associated with cytomegalovirus. Compared with equally common non-associated chains, HLA-associated TCR beta chains in a later analysis were more clonally expanded and had lower generation probabilities. A later analysis found that TCR association rates varied across HLA loci, with DRB1 alleles showing the most associated TCRs and HLA-C alleles the fewest. A further reported finding was that TCR beta sequences accurately predicted the HLA-A and HLA-B alleles for most subjects in the first cohort.

Library prep was done by the immunoSEQ multiplex PCR assay. For the multiplex PCR, a mixture combining 60 forward primers for TCR Vbeta segments and 13 reverse primers for TCR Jbeta segments was used. The CDR3 region of rearranged TCR beta genes was amplified from genomic DNA by a multiplex PCR assay. On the Illumina HiSeq System, the amplified TCR beta libraries were sequenced as 87-base-pair reads. Regarding the original processing steps: A later analysis counted about 80 million unique TCR beta chains across the 650 to 800 repertoires, and approximately 11 million of these chains were shared by at least two donors. Raw reads were error-corrected and collapsed into unique sequences by a nearest-neighbor algorithm in which closely related sequences were merged to remove PCR and sequencing errors. Alignment of CDR3 sequences to IMGT reference sequences was used to assign V, D and J gene segments. For a sequence to be retained, a match of at least six nucleotides was required to both a V gene segment and a J gene segment. Rearrangements were called productive when the CDR3 lacked stop codons and stayed in frame with V and J; all others were non-productive. CDR3 was defined by IMGT convention, running from the second conserved V-encoded cysteine to the conserved J-encoded phenylalanine. Sequences without an unambiguous match to a single V gene segment were excluded from the earlier analysis of 450 to 750 of the donors. In an earlier analysis of approximately 550 of the donors, V segments were called functional above 56.7% productive rearrangements and were called segregating when the between-donor standard deviation exceeded 5%. A statistical classification framework was built for diagnosing cytomegalovirus status from the catalog of TCR beta chain sequences. In a later analysis, TCR nucleotide sequences were compared against IMGT/GENE-DB human TR gene sequences so that V and J genes could be assigned. In a later analysis, CDR3 sequences and most-parsimonious VDJ recombination scenarios were assigned using the TCRdist pipeline. A later analysis defined each TCR beta chain by its CDR3 amino acid sequence plus V-gene family, and excluded reads lacking a unique V-gene family. As a way to deal with suspected cross-contamination and a sequencing artifact, a later analysis dropped hundreds of nucleotide sequences that were highly shared and had low generation probability. For each public chain, a later analysis derived a clonal expansion index from normalized ranks of inferred template counts within each repertoire. In a later analysis, generation probabilities were computed with a VDJ recombination model fitted to out-of-frame rearrangements, and the resulting probabilities were checked against IGoR. A later analysis scored TCR-TCR, TCR-HLA and TCR-CMV co-occurrence with hypergeometric tests, applying a repertoire-size bias correction to TCR pairs. In a later analysis, false discovery rates were estimated by permuting HLA or CMV assignments 20 times. In a later analysis, co-occurring TCRs were grouped using DBSCAN, with TCRdist sequence similarity added in when clustering inside HLA-allele-positive subsets. Repertoires with fewer than 30,000 or more than 120,000 public chains, plus five repertoires with anomalous nucleotide sharing, were excluded from co-occurrence clustering. TCRdb obtained this table from immuneACCESS and retained in-frame rearrangements with V and J assigned. These tables miss some clones; where compared with another copy, unresolved V genes account for less than half of the shortfall, and the remainder is unexplained. Clone size and V and J calls were adopted from that table, with D and trimming inferred from the DNA. The sample contains under 200,000 clones, 80% to 85% of them found a single time. The ten largest clones take up about 1.9% of the sample.

The cohort was made up of approximately 700 healthy bone marrow donors. At the time of sampling, all cohort members were nominally healthy, though unrecorded immune exposures were likely present. Of the 690 or so cohort members, about 270 had a positive CMV serostatus and 350 to 450 had a negative one, while no CMV serostatus was recorded for the donor. Each donor provided a peripheral blood sample, and peripheral blood mononuclear cells were used for TCR beta sequencing. Genomic DNA was extracted from the blood cell samples with the Qiagen DNeasy Blood Extraction Kit. The chain was built from TRBV5-4 and TRBJ2-7; possibly the D gene is TRBD2, per 6 matching bases. The sample comprised PBMCs. This sequence was found in a human donor in good health. The nucleotide sequence is given as TGTGCCAGCAGCTCCTTAGTGGGGGGTTACTCCTACGAGCAGTACTTC. This codes for CASSSLVGGYSYEQYF.